One sample yielded the 10 T cell receptor beta chains listed below, sequenced in a study of blood T cell repertoires in COVID-19. Profiling relied on immunoSEQ multiplex PCR, and the TCRdb table lists in-frame clones only, not all of them. This repertoire shows 300,000 to 400,000 clones, over 70% found once; its top ten account for under 6%. Sequenced input: PBMCs or T cells enriched from blood (not recorded which). Source of these receptors: a young man who had recovered from COVID-19.

This clone was recorded once. The chain combines TRBV10-3 with TRBJ2-1; no reliable D call. The CDR3 consists of 13 residues. V was pared by 5 bases and J by 10 bases, with 15 bases between. Germline V gene lookup returns CDR1 ENHRY and CDR2 SYGVKD. CDR3: CAISPVSQPEQFF. The DNA for the CDR3 is TGTGCCATCAGTCCAGTCTCCCAACCGGAGCAGTTCTTC.

This clone was found a few times. This chain's CDR3 is CASSPQTGGGIKLFF. The CDR3 DNA reads as TGTGCCAGCAGCCCACAGACAGGGGGCGGGATTAAACTGTTTTTT. This rearrangement joins TRBV7-8 to TRBJ1-4; 10 nucleotides agree with TRBD1. Looked up from germline, CDR1 is SGHVS and CDR2 is FQNEAQ. With V trimmed by 5 bases and J by 11 bases, 11 bases remained unmatched. CDR3 length: 15 amino acids.

With respect to this clone: The same CDR3 is also encoded by other DNA sequences in this sample. The chain is built from TRBV28 and TRBJ2-1; tentatively, D is TRBD1 (7 bases). The CDR3 is 15 amino acids. Germline V gene sequence: CDR1 MDHEN, CDR2 SYDVKM. Between the trimmed V and J ends, which lost 3 bases and 0 bases, there was a span of 9 bases. CDR3 protein: CASSLEGASYNEQFF. Written as DNA, the CDR3 is TGTGCCAGCAGTTTGGAGGGGGCCTCCTACAATGAGCAGTTCTTC.

As for this clone: In the same sample, other DNA sequences code for this CDR3. V usage is TRBV9 and J usage is TRBJ2-1; TRBD2 matches 10 bases. CDR1 and CDR2 (germline): SGDLS, YYNGEE. V gave up 2 bases and J gave up 4 bases; unmatched junction bases: 3. The CDR3 loop spans 15 amino acids. The CDR3 coding sequence is TGTGCCAGCAGCGTTAGCGGGGGGACTTACAATGAGCAGTTCTTC. Its translation is CASSVSGGTYNEQFF.

The V and J genes are TRBV11-2 and TRBJ2-1; a weak D match, TRBD1 (6 bases). V gave up 4 bases and J gave up 10 bases, with 11 bases separating them. Germline-derived CDR1 and CDR2 are SGHAT and FQNNGV. The CDR3 length is 12 residues. CDR3 nucleotide sequence: TGTGCCAGCAGCTACTCAGGGGTCGAGCAGTTCTTC. Amino acids: CASSYSGVEQFF.

This chain links TRBV18 with TRBJ1-5; 9 bases match TRBD1. V lost 6 bases, J lost 6 bases, and 9 bases stayed unmatched. The germline V gene has CDR1 KGHSH and CDR2 LQKENI. CDR3 length: 15 residues. The CDR3 here is CASSSGQGSGQPQHF. The CDR3 bases are TGTGCCAGCTCGTCGGGACAGGGCTCAGGTCAGCCCCAGCATTTT.

The V gene is TRBV15, the J gene TRBJ2-5, with a possible D match to TRBD1 (5 bases). The CDR3 covers 15 residues. Germline lookup yields CDR1 LNHNV and CDR2 YYDKDF (reference sequence). V was cut by 3 bases and J by 1 base, with 12 bases left in between. CDR3 nucleotide sequence: TGTGCCACCAGCAGGATGACGACAGCCCAAGAGACCCAGTACTTC. Encoded protein: CATSRMTTAQETQYF.

The chain uses TRBV7-6 and TRBJ2-5, with D tentatively TRBD2 (6 bases). The V gene lost 5 bases and the J gene lost 1 base, with 11 bases spanning the gap. Germline CDR1 SGHVS, CDR2 FNYEAQ. The CDR3 length is 14 residues. The chain's CDR3 is CASSPGGAQETQYF. The CDR3 DNA reads as TGTGCCAGCAGCCCAGGCGGGGCCCAAGAGACCCAGTACTTC.

This chain's CDR3 is CASSSGYSNQPQHF. In DNA, the CDR3 is TGTGCCAGCAGTTCAGGGTATAGCAATCAGCCCCAGCATTTT. This chain connects TRBV6-5 to TRBJ1-5; perhaps TRBD1 as D (5 bases). Trimming shortened V by 4 bases and J by 0 bases, and 7 bases separated the two germline ends. This CDR3 contains 14 residues. The V gene's germline CDR1 is MNHEY and CDR2 SVGAGI.

The chain links TRBV10-3 to TRBJ1-1; D gene unclear. The CDR3 spans 17 residues. The V and J ends lost 2 bases and 7 bases respectively, with 23 bases between them. Germline CDR1 ENHRY, CDR2 SYGVKD. CDR3: CAISETPYLRAGVEAFF. CDR3 nucleotides: TGTGCCATCAGTGAGACCCCCTACCTGAGGGCCGGGGTTGAAGCTTTCTTT.